This T cell receptor beta chain was sequenced for a study of shared clonotypes between healthy human individuals. Study summary: CD4 naive cells filled three plates per donor, CD4 memory three, CD8 naive two and CD8 memory one. Study-level results: The sharing of approximately 5.1% of naive CD4 clonotypes was seen across a handful of donors. Investigators collected only blood, and repertoires in tissues likely differ.

The germline CDR1 and CDR2 sequences are MDHEN and SYDVKM. The CDR3 is 14 amino acids. Unmatched junction bases numbered 8, after V lost 7 bases and J lost 6 bases. In the case of this clone: The antigen is undetermined.

Source study methods: Filtering was not the same, since immunoSEQ gave junction-only sequences without quality scores. Here immunoSEQ multiplex PCR was the method, and the copy in TCRdb shows in-frame clones only, minus some. From that table come the V and J calls and clone size; the DNA was used to work out D and trimming. The sample shows some 1.5 million clones, 95% to 99% of them seen only once. The origin of this receptor is a man aged 25 to 40 in good health. V is TRBV28 and J is TRBJ2-2, with 7 bases that match TRBD2. What was sequenced was naive CD4+ T cells sorted from blood. The subset was: CD45RA+ positively selected. CDR3 in amino acids: CASMGLPLSGELFF. The CDR3 nucleotides read TGTGCCAGCATGGGACTACCATTGTCCGGGGAGCTGTTTTTT.